The 30 T cell receptor beta chains listed next were all sequenced from one sample in a study of cytomegalovirus exposure and HLA in healthy donors. Primers for the PCR totalled 60 Vbeta and 13 Jbeta. The assay was immunoSEQ multiplex PCR, and TCRdb's table has in-frame clones only and misses some. The sample yields 150,000 to 200,000 clones, roughly 80% seen once. Material for sequencing was PBMCs. These receptors were taken from a woman aged 18-29 years in good health and CMV-seronegative.

This clone was seen at least ten times. The V and J genes are TRBV7-6 and TRBJ2-7; TRBD1 matches 8 bases. The CDR3 is made up of 13 amino acids. After removal of 3 bases from V and 3 bases from J, the junction contained 1 base not matched to a gene. CDR1 is SGHVS and CDR2 is FNYEAQ in the germline V gene. DNA of the CDR3: TGTGCCAGCAGCTTTGGGACAGGCTACGAGCAGTACTTC. Translation: CASSFGTGYEQYF.

The chain recombines TRBV9 with TRBJ2-1; weak D call: TRBD1 (6 bases). This CDR3 contains 15 residues. Germline-derived CDR1 and CDR2 are SGDLS and YYNGEE. Trimming took off 0 bases at V and 3 bases at J, with 10 bases between the two ends. The CDR3 nucleotides read TGTGCCAGCAGCGTAGGAGGGGACAACTACAATGAGCAGTTCTTC. Translation gives CASSVGGDNYNEQFF.

This sequence joins TRBV7-8 and TRBJ2-3; the D is unclear. The CDR3 runs to 14 residues. Germline V gene sequence: CDR1 SGHVS, CDR2 FQNEAQ. The V end lost 5 bases, the J end lost 4 bases, and 13 bases lay between the germline ends. The DNA of the CDR3 is TGTGCCAGCAGCCTACAAGAGGCCCCAGATACGCAGTATTTT. This encodes CASSLQEAPDTQYF.

This chain joins TRBV20-1 and TRBJ2-1; D remains unclear. Germline V lookup: CDR1 DFQATT, CDR2 SNEGSKA (reference sequence). The CDR3 has 11 residues. V was trimmed by 5 bases and J by 3 bases, leaving 5 bases between them. The CDR3 sequence: CSAEYYNEQFF. The CDR3 bases are TGCAGTGCTGAGTACTACAATGAGCAGTTCTTC.

The genes are TRBV7-9 and TRBJ2-5; 7 nucleotides align to TRBD2. V was pared by 5 bases and J by 4 bases, with 16 bases of the junction left unmatched. From germline, CDR1 is SEHNR and CDR2 FQNEAQ (reference sequence). The CDR3 is 17 residues long. This CDR3 is CASSPREGAGEGETQYF. The CDR3 region has the DNA TGTGCCAGCAGCCCCCGAGAGGGCGCGGGAGAAGGAGAGACCCAGTACTTC. Based on the CDR3 plus reference TRBV7-9 and TRBJ2-5, the full variable domain is DTGVSQNPRHKITKRGQNVTFRCDPISEHNRLYWYRQTLGQGPEFLTYFQNEAQLEKSRLLSDRFSAERPKGSFSTLEIQRTEQGDSAMYLCASSPREGAGEGETQYFGPGTRLLVL.

This clone is a singleton in its sample. This chain uses TRBV6-6 with TRBJ1-3; D may be TRBD1 (5 bases). V was trimmed by 5 bases and J by 4 bases, leaving 12 bases between them. Germline-derived CDR1 and CDR2 are MNHNY and SVGAGI (reference sequence). The CDR3 is made up of 14 amino acids. The CDR3 protein is CASSPPGDGNTIYF. For the CDR3, the DNA is TGTGCCAGCAGTCCCCCGGGGGACGGAAACACCATATATTTT.

This clone was found once. This chain uses TRBV4-3 with TRBJ1-2; D might be TRBD1 (6 bases). The CDR3 sequence is 15 residues long. Trimming removed 3 bases from V and 8 bases from J, with 19 bases in between. Germline V gene sequence: CDR1 LGHNA, CDR2 YSLEER. The CDR3 protein is CASSQQTGLLVGYTF. CDR3 sequence (DNA): TGCGCCAGCAGCCAGCAAACAGGGTTGCTCGTAGGCTACACCTTC.

This clone was found once. The chain carries TRBV2 and TRBJ2-7, with unresolved D. The CDR3 has 17 residues. Germline V gene sequence: CDR1 SNHLY, CDR2 FYNNEI. Trimming took 5 bases from V and 0 from J, leaving 20 bases between them. This CDR3 is CASSPLARGGSSYEQYV. CDR3 coding DNA: TGTGCCAGCAGTCCCCTTGCTCGCGGCGGAAGCTCCTACGAGCAGTACGTC.

The J gene is TRBJ2-1, the V gene TRBV9; D call uncertain. There are 16 residues in the CDR3. Between the trimmed V and J ends, which lost 0 bases and 1 base, there was a span of 11 bases. CDR1 SGDLS and CDR2 YYNGEE come from the germline V gene. The CDR3 region has the DNA TGTGCCAGCAGCGTAGAAGTAGTTCGGTCCTACAATGAGCAGTTCTTC. Amino acid sequence: CASSVEVVRSYNEQFF. Based on the CDR3 plus reference TRBV9 and TRBJ2-1, the full variable domain is DSGVTQTPKHLITATGQRVTLRCSPRSGDLSVYWYQQSLDQGLQFLIQYYNGEERAKGNILERFSAQQFPDLHSELNLSSLELGDSALYFCASSVEVVRSYNEQFFGPGTRLTVL.

This sequence joins TRBV5-5 and TRBJ2-4; 7 positions agree with TRBD2. With 0 bases clipped from V and 6 bases from J, the junction kept 3 bases outside the gene matches. This CDR3 has 14 amino acids. CDR1 and CDR2 (germline): SGHKS, YYEKEE (reference sequence). The CDR3 protein is CASSLGLAGNIQYF. The CDR3 DNA is TGTGCCAGCAGCTTGGGACTAGCAGGAAACATTCAGTACTTC.

V is TRBV11-2 and J is TRBJ2-1; possible D gene TRBD2, 6 bases. Deletions cut 1 base from V and 3 bases from J, with 13 bases between. The CDR3 extends over 16 amino acids. Per the germline V gene, CDR1 is SGHAT and CDR2 is FQNNGV. CDR3 coding DNA: TGTGCCAGCAGCTTAGTCCCCGAGGGACTCTACAATGAGCAGTTCTTC. This translates into CASSLVPEGLYNEQFF.

The chain links TRBV4-3 to TRBJ2-3; 7 nucleotides line up with TRBD2. The length of the CDR3 is 18 residues. The ends lost 1 base at V and 2 bases at J; junction bases unmatched: 12. The germline gives CDR1 LGHNA, CDR2 YSLEER. The DNA of the CDR3 is TGCGCCAGCAGCCAAGGGTTGTCAGGACTAGATACCACAGATACGCAGTATTTT. It encodes CASSQGLSGLDTTDTQYF.

In its sample, this clone was seen once. One junction end does not reproduce the germline sequence, and a read error may be involved. The chain recombines TRBV11-3 with TRBJ1-2, with a weak D call TRBD1 (6 bases). This CDR3 has 14 residues. Germline V gives CDR1 SGHNT, CDR2 YENEEA. CDR3 region: CASSLGGRGYGYTF. Here the CDR3 DNA reads TGTGCCAGCAGTTTAGGCGGCAGGGGCTATGGCTACACCTTC.

This chain links TRBV6-6 with TRBJ1-5, with D perhaps TRBD1 (5 bases). Germline V gene sequence: CDR1 MNHNY, CDR2 SVGAGI (reference sequence). The CDR3 has 14 amino acids. V was pared by 7 bases and J by 0 bases, with 10 bases between. CDR3 nucleotides: TGTGCCAGCATCGATGACAGTAGCAATCAGCCCCAGCATTTT. This gives the protein CASIDDSSNQPQHF.

V and J are TRBV28 and TRBJ2-7, with a tentative D call TRBD2 (6 bases). The germline V and J ends were trimmed by 4 bases and 2 bases, with 18 bases remaining between them. CDR1 and CDR2 (germline): MDHEN, SYDVKM. The CDR3 sequence is 16 residues long. In DNA form, the CDR3 reads TGTGCCAGCAGTTCAGCCGGGACTCTGGCAACCTACGAGCAGTACTTC. It translates to CASSSAGTLATYEQYF. The full variable domain, its missing parts supplied by reference TRBV28 and TRBJ2-7, is DVKVTQSSRYLVKRTGEKVFLECVQDMDHENMFWYRQDPGLGLRLIYFSYDVKMKEKGDIPEGYSVSREKKERFSLILESASTNQTSMYLCASSSAGTLATYEQYFGPGTRLTVT.

The rearrangement uses TRBV4-2 and TRBJ2-3, with TRBD2 matching over 7 bases. Trimming at V came to 0 bases and at J to 3 bases, leaving 6 bases not matched to a gene. This CDR3 contains 16 residues. Germline CDR1 is LGHNA and CDR2 is YNFKEQ. Here the CDR3 reads CASSQEFEAGTDTQYF. In nucleotides, the CDR3 is TGTGCCAGCAGCCAAGAATTTGAAGCGGGGACAGATACGCAGTATTTT.

The chain is built from TRBV4-3 and TRBJ2-3; no definite D call. The V and J ends lost 0 bases and 3 bases respectively, with 13 bases between them. CDR1 LGHNA and CDR2 YSLEER come from the germline V gene. The CDR3 contains 16 residues. The CDR3 sequence: CASSQDGRGWTDTQYF. DNA of the CDR3: TGCGCCAGCAGCCAAGACGGTCGAGGTTGGACAGATACGCAGTATTTT.

The chain recombines TRBV25-1 with TRBJ2-1; tentative D call: TRBD2 (6 bases). The germline CDR1 and CDR2 sequences are MGHDK and SYGVNS. This CDR3 comprises 13 residues. Trimming pared 10 bases from V and 1 base from J, leaving 11 bases between. As DNA, the CDR3 is TGTGCCACCGGGAGTTGGTCCTACAATGAGCAGTTCTTC. This gives the protein CATGSWSYNEQFF.

The rearrangement joins TRBV28 to TRBJ2-3; D possibly corresponds to TRBD2 (5 bases). Per germline, CDR1 MDHEN and CDR2 SYDVKM. The CDR3 is 19 amino acids. V was shortened by 4 bases and J by 6 bases, with 29 bases between the two germline ends. CDR3 DNA sequence: TGTGCCAGCAGTTACCCCCTCCGGGCCCGGGGTTTAAACATGGATACGCAGTATTTT. Translating gives CASSYPLRARGLNMDTQYF. Full variable domain (remainder filled in from reference TRBV28 and TRBJ2-3): DVKVTQSSRYLVKRTGEKVFLECVQDMDHENMFWYRQDPGLGLRLIYFSYDVKMKEKGDIPEGYSVSREKKERFSLILESASTNQTSMYLCASSYPLRARGLNMDTQYFGPGTRLTVL.

This clone was detected once. V gene TRBV6-5 combines with J gene TRBJ2-7, with 14 bases aligning to TRBD2. This CDR3 is 16 amino acids long. V dropped 2 bases and J dropped 1; count of bases not matched to a gene: 1. The germline CDR1 and CDR2 sequences are MNHEY and SVGAGI. CDR3 amino acids: CASSYGTSGRSYEQYF. CDR3 nucleotides: TGTGCCAGCAGTTACGGGACTAGCGGGAGATCCTACGAGCAGTACTTC.

The chain uses TRBV6-1 and TRBJ2-1, with TRBD2 identical over 11 bases. Per the germline V gene, CDR1 is MNHNS and CDR2 is SASEGT. The CDR3 runs to 17 residues. V shed 4 bases and J 2 bases; nucleotides not matched to a gene: 7. The CDR3, as DNA: TGTGCCAGCAGTGCAAAGGCGACTAGCGGGGCCTACAATGAGCAGTTCTTC. Translating it yields CASSAKATSGAYNEQFF.

The chain carries TRBV29-1 and TRBJ2-7; D possibly corresponds to TRBD1 (6 bases). The CDR3 extends over 13 amino acids. The germline V gene has CDR1 SQVTM and CDR2 ANQGSEA. Trimming cost V 7 bases and J 0 bases, with 13 bases left between them. CDR3 in amino acids: CSARTVNSYEQYF. The CDR3, as DNA: TGCAGCGCCCGGACAGTCAACTCCTACGAGCAGTACTTC.

The chain carries TRBV27 and TRBJ1-1; TRBD1 matches at 8 bases. CDR3 length equals 15 residues. V lost 5 bases, J lost 5 bases, and 10 bases stayed unmatched. Germline lookup yields CDR1 MNHEY and CDR2 SMNVEV (reference sequence). The CDR3: CASSVGTGWWTEAFF. The CDR3 coding sequence is TGTGCCAGCAGTGTCGGGACAGGATGGTGGACTGAAGCTTTCTTT.

The chain combines TRBV5-1 with TRBJ2-4; D perhaps matches TRBD1 (6 bases). The V and J ends lost 7 bases and 0 bases respectively, with 38 bases between them. The CDR3 has 23 amino acids. Germline V gene data show CDR1 as SGHRS and CDR2 as YFSETQ. The CDR3 DNA reads TGCGCCAGCCTCTACCCAGTCCAGGGGCCTCCAGATCGACGTTATTTAGCCAAAAACATTCAGTACTTC. This gives the protein CASLYPVQGPPDRRYLAKNIQYF.

V is TRBV6-5 and J is TRBJ1-4; D not resolved. CDR3 length: 15 residues. Germline V gene sequence: CDR1 MNHEY, CDR2 SVGAGI. The V end lost 3 bases, the J end lost 8 bases, and 16 bases lay between the germline ends. The CDR3 protein is CASSYPGIAVEKLFF. In DNA form, the CDR3 reads TGTGCCAGCAGTTATCCCGGGATCGCTGTAGAAAAACTGTTTTTT.

This clone turned up a few times. The V call is TRBV28, the J call TRBJ2-3, with D perhaps TRBD2 (5 bases). The germline gives CDR1 MDHEN, CDR2 SYDVKM. V was pared by 7 bases and J by 0 bases, with 14 bases between. This CDR3 contains 15 residues. The CDR3 bases are TGTGCCAGCACCCCACCTTGGACTAGCACAGATACGCAGTATTTT. This translates into CASTPPWTSTDTQYF.

The chain joins TRBV6-5 to TRBJ1-1; D gene unclear. The CDR3 runs 13 residues. Looked up from germline, CDR1 is MNHEY and CDR2 is SVGAGI. V gave up 6 bases and J gave up 2 bases, with 10 bases separating them. CDR3: CASRVQDNTEAFF. The CDR3 DNA is TGTGCCAGCAGGGTCCAGGATAACACTGAAGCTTTCTTT.

The genes are TRBV9 and TRBJ2-3; TRBD2 matches 16 bases. Looked up from germline, CDR1 is SGDLS and CDR2 is YYNGEE. CDR3 length: 18 residues. V dropped 4 bases and J dropped 4; count of bases not matched to a gene: 9. CDR3 bases: TGTGCCAGCAGCCTGGGGACTAGCGGGGGGGTAGTTGCAGATACGCAGTATTTT. Protein sequence: CASSLGTSGGVVADTQYF.

This clone was observed a few times. The chain employs TRBV4-3 and TRBJ2-4; possibly TRBD2 for D (6 bases). Germline loops: CDR1 LGHNA, CDR2 YSLEER. V shed 2 bases and J shed 0 bases, with 14 bases lying between them. This CDR3 has 17 amino acids. Here the CDR3 DNA reads TGCGCCAGCAGCCAACTTGGGACTTACATAGCCAAAAACATTCAGTACTTC. Protein: CASSQLGTYIAKNIQYF.

The chain joins TRBV7-2 to TRBJ2-2, with D uncertain. This CDR3 is 14 amino acids long. V was pared by 2 bases and J by 0 bases, with 4 bases between. The V gene's germline CDR1 is SGHTA and CDR2 FQGNSA. CDR3 in amino acids: CASSLYPNTGELFF. CDR3 coding DNA: TGTGCCAGCAGCTTATATCCGAACACCGGGGAGCTGTTTTTT.